This T cell receptor (beta chain) was profiled in a study of control samples from healthy donors and cancer patients (dated by TCRdb to 2020 to 2021). The germline V gene yields SQVTM for CDR1 and ANQGSEA for CDR2. The V end loses 4 bases and the J end loses 5 bases, and a stretch of 17 bases separates them. Reading from cysteine to phenylalanine, the CDR3 counts 14 amino acids. Kept here is only the CDR3 DNA, which spans 42 bases and is read in frame from base 1. Library preparation used the immunoSEQ multiplex PCR assay. This is the immuneACCESS table as TCRdb keeps it, with only in-frame sequences that have V and J called. A part of the clones is gone; compared with another copy, unresolved V genes explain less than half, and the rest is unexplained. Counted in this sample were roughly 170,000 clones; over 85% of them appeared once. The ten biggest clones cover roughly 1.5% of the sample. This clone was observed once. Which antigen it targets is not known. No base quality values were provided; no much bigger clone lies one nucleotide off.

What was sequenced was blood. The TCR was taken from a man in his late teens or twenties in good health. The chain employs TRBV29-1 and TRBJ1-2, with the D gene not confidently named. The bases are TGCAGCGTTGTTTCGAAAGGGTTGGGGTATGGCTACACCTTC. Translation gives CSVVSKGLGYGYTF. Full variable domain (CDR3 extended with the reference TRBV29-1 and TRBJ1-2 proteins): SAVISQKPSRDICQRGTSLTIQCQVDSQVTMMFWYRQQPGQSLTLIATANQGSEATYESGFVIDKFPISRPNLTFSTLTVSNMSPEDSSIYLCSVVSKGLGYGYTFGSGTRLTVV.